The source of this T cell receptor (beta chain) is a study of regulatory T cells in long-lasting Graves disease. General study points: Not thyroid tissue but only peripheral blood was studied.

iRepertoire HTBI primers and Arm-PCR of CDR3 regions built TCR beta libraries. Each CDR3 protein gets one entry after TCRdb re-called the multiplex PCR reads with MiXCR. The sample lists 600,000 to 650,000 distinct CDR3 sequences; roughly 16% were seen once. Time point defined: newly diagnosed GD, antithyroid drugs for less than 3 months. PBMCs were the source of the RNA used for TCR sequencing. Germline V lookup: CDR1 MDHEN, CDR2 SYDVKM. The CDR3 is 14 residues long. The V gene lost 5 bases and the J gene lost 0 bases, with 7 bases spanning the gap. This clonotype was observed at least ten times. What it binds is unknown. These data also formed part of another study, on T cells in Graves' hyperthyroidism and ophthalmopathy. That study adds: An initial round of RT-PCR targeting the TCR CDR3 relied on the HTBI primer set. Using 13 V-J features, a model discriminated ophthalmopathy from stable hyperthyroidism.

The TCR was taken from a woman aged 25 to 39 with Graves disease. Specimen: peripheral blood mononuclear cells (PBMCs), collected at new diagnosis, from a patient treated with antithyroid drugs. The chain uses TRBV28 and TRBJ2-2, with D unresolved. CDR3 loop: CASSIHTNTGELFF. CDR3 sequence (DNA): TGTGCCAGCAGTATCCACACGAACACCGGGGAGCTGTTTTTT.